This paragraph reports one TCR beta chain. Clinical history reported by participants formed the basis on which cohorts were assigned. Trimming took 0 bases from V and 4 from J, leaving 10 bases between them. CDR1 and CDR2 from the germline V gene are SGHAT and FQNNGV. This CDR3 has 15 amino acids. This sample is part of a study of blood T cell repertoires in COVID-19. Study summary: PBMCs, B-cell-depleted T cells, or T cells provided the cDNA or gDNA that made up the material.

TCRdb's table, derived via immunoSEQ multiplex PCR, lists solely in-frame clones and lacks some. Of roughly 420,000 clones in the sample, around nine tenths are singletons; the top ten hold approximately 1%. The source is a woman aged 25 to 39 with acute COVID-19. The J gene is TRBJ1-3, the V gene TRBV11-2; possibly TRBD1 for D (5 bases). Input material: PBMCs or T cells enriched from blood (not recorded which). The CDR3 DNA is TGTGCCAGCAGCTTAGATCCGGCAGGGGGAAACACCATATATTTT. Its protein product is CASSLDPAGGNTIYF.